A selection of T cell receptor beta chains follows, all from one sample in a study of control samples from healthy donors and cancer patients. Assay: immunoSEQ multiplex PCR; the TCRdb copy retains only in-frame clones and omits some. The top ten hold approximately 5% of the sample, which has 50,000 to 75,000 clones, approximately 85% seen once. The sample was blood. These receptors originate from a man aged 35 to 55 in good health. CDR3s include the opening cysteine and the closing phenylalanine or tryptophan. A D gene is named only where the DNA matches it firmly. A clone size is listed for some rows: how often the clone was seen (once, few, many), or a class if it is expanded.

CDR3nt	CDR3aa	d_gene	abundance	j_gene	v_gene
TGTGCCAGCAGTGAGGCGGCAGGGGTGGCAGATACGCAGTATTTT	CASSEAAGVADTQYF	NA	once	TRBJ2-3	TRBV6-1
TGTGCCAGCAGTTACTCCGGGGGTTCCTACGAGCAGTACTTC	CASSYSGGSYEQYF	NA	NA	TRBJ2-7	TRBV5-5
TGTGCCAGCAGCTCGGGACTAGCGGGAGAGGACGGGGAGCTGTTTTTT	CASSSGLAGEDGELFF	TRBD2	NA	TRBJ2-2	TRBV5-4
TGCAGCGTTTTGCGGGACTTTACCTCCTACGAGCAGTACTTC	CSVLRDFTSYEQYF	NA	NA	TRBJ2-7	TRBV29-1
TGCGCCAGCAGCCCCGCCGCCCCAACAGGGGCTAATGAAAAACTGTTTTTT	CASSPAAPTGANEKLFF	TRBD1	NA	TRBJ1-4	TRBV5-1
TGTGCCAGCAGCCAGGACAGAAGCACTGAAGCTTTCTTT	CASSQDRSTEAFF	NA	NA	TRBJ1-1	TRBV11-3
TGTGCCAGCAGCGCCAGACAGGGGACAAGGTTGGGCTACACCTTC	CASSARQGTRLGYTF	TRBD1	NA	TRBJ1-2	TRBV9
TGTGCCAGCAGGGTCAGGGAGTTTGCTTTCTTT	CASRVREFAFF	NA	NA	TRBJ1-1	TRBV28
TGTGCCAGCAGCTCCCTAGGACAGGCCGGTGAAAAACTGTTTTTT	CASSSLGQAGEKLFF	TRBD1	NA	TRBJ1-4	TRBV14
TGTGCCAGCAGCATAGACAGGGTCCCGGGCTACACCTTC	CASSIDRVPGYTF	TRBD1	NA	TRBJ1-2	TRBV5-4
TGTGCCAGCTCACCACGAAAACTTTCTGAGGACGAGCAGTACTTC	CASSPRKLSEDEQYF	NA	few	TRBJ2-7	TRBV18
TGTGCCAGCAGCTTAAGGCCCCAGGAGCGGGGGTACTACGAGCAGTACTTC	CASSLRPQERGYYEQYF	TRBD2	NA	TRBJ2-7	TRBV7-2
TGTGCCAGCAGCGTAGCTTTTAAGCTAGCTGTAGCGAACACCGGGGAGCTGTTTTTT	CASSVAFKLAVANTGELFF	NA	NA	TRBJ2-2	TRBV9
TGTGCCAGCAGTTTAGAGGGGGGAGTTGGTTCACCCCTCCACTTT	CASSLEGGVGSPLHF	NA	once	TRBJ1-6	TRBV27
TGTGCGAGTAGGGGTTATGGCACCACCTATGGCTACACCTTC	CASRGYGTTYGYTF	NA	NA	TRBJ1-2	TRBV19
TGTGCCAGCGGCATCTTGGGGAAGGGAGGAAACACCATATATTTT	CASGILGKGGNTIYF	NA	NA	TRBJ1-3	TRBV27
TGTGCCAGCACTTACGGACTAGCGGGGCTCAGTGAGCAGTTCTTC	CASTYGLAGLSEQFF	TRBD2	NA	TRBJ2-1	TRBV7-2
TGTGCCTGGAGTCGGGACAGCACCTATCAGCCCCAGCATTTT	CAWSRDSTYQPQHF	TRBD1	few	TRBJ1-5	TRBV30
TGTGCCAGTAATAAGGGACGGCAAGAGACCCAGTACTTC	CASNKGRQETQYF	NA	NA	TRBJ2-5	TRBV19
TGTGCCAGCACCTCGACAGGGCATCAGCCCCAGCATTTT	CASTSTGHQPQHF	TRBD1	few	TRBJ1-5	TRBV12-3/TRBV12-4
TGTGCCATCAGTGAGGGGCCGTGGAAGAACTATGGCTACACCTTC	CAISEGPWKNYGYTF	NA	NA	TRBJ1-2	TRBV10-3
TGTGCCAGCAGTCGAAAAGCCGCCCCGGCTAATGAAAAACTGTTTTTT	CASSRKAAPANEKLFF	NA	NA	TRBJ1-4	TRBV6-6
TGTGCCATCAGTGAGCAGACCACCGGGGAGCTGTTTTTT	CAISEQTTGELFF	NA	NA	TRBJ2-2	TRBV10-3
TGTGCCAGCAGCGCCTCTCGCGGGGGGCTAACAGATACGCAGTATTTT	CASSASRGGLTDTQYF	TRBD2	NA	TRBJ2-3	TRBV9
TGTGCCAGCAGCTCGACAGGGGGCTTACTCTATGGCTACACCTTC	CASSSTGGLLYGYTF	TRBD1	NA	TRBJ1-2	TRBV5-4
TGTGCCACCAGCAGAGAATCGGGGGGGTCTATAAATGAGCAGTTCTTC	CATSRESGGSINEQFF	TRBD2	once	TRBJ2-1	TRBV15
TGTGCCAGCACCGGAATTCCGGGACAGGGAAACACCATATATTTT	CASTGIPGQGNTIYF	TRBD1	NA	TRBJ1-3	TRBV28
TGTGCCAGCAGTCGCGGGTCACCCCTCCACTTT	CASSRGSPLHF	NA	NA	TRBJ1-6	TRBV12-3/TRBV12-4
TGCGCCAGCAGACTGACAGGGAACACTGAAGCTTTCTTT	CASRLTGNTEAFF	NA	NA	TRBJ1-1	TRBV5-1
TGTGCCAGCAGTTCTAGCGGGAGGGCCTACGAGCAGTACTTC	CASSSSGRAYEQYF	TRBD2	NA	TRBJ2-7	TRBV27
TGTGCCAGCAGTTTATTGGTCGAGGCGAGTCGTCGTCACGAGCAGTACTTC	CASSLLVEASRRHEQYF	NA	NA	TRBJ2-7	TRBV28
TGCGCCAGCAGCCCCCCCTCTGCCTCCTACGAGCAGTACTTC	CASSPPSASYEQYF	NA	NA	TRBJ2-7	TRBV4-1
TGTGCCAGCAGCCAAGTTGCAACTAATGAAAAACTGTTTTTT	CASSQVATNEKLFF	NA	NA	TRBJ1-4	TRBV5-6